This T cell receptor (beta chain) stems from a study of T-cell reconstitution after alpha-beta-depleted transplantation in children. This clonotype was seen ten or more times. The V segment lost 6 bases and the J segment 5 bases; nucleotides outside the gene matches: 8. The CDR3 totals 15 residues. Unique molecular identifiers were used in preparing the TCRbeta library. Each CDR3 protein is one row after TCRdb ran MiXCR on the PCR reads. The table has almost 500,000 distinct CDR3 sequences, roughly an eighth seen once. The rearrangement uses TRBV12-3 or TRBV12-4 and TRBJ2-5; TRBD1 agrees at 11 bases. The receptor was derived from a human donor who donated a stem cell graft to a child with combined immunodeficiency. The material was PBMCs from the stem cell graft donor, obtained from the stem cell graft. The CDR3 protein is CASRSQDRGQETQYF. CDR3 nucleotide sequence: TGTGCCAGCAGATCACAGGACAGGGGGCAGGAGACCCAGTACTTC.